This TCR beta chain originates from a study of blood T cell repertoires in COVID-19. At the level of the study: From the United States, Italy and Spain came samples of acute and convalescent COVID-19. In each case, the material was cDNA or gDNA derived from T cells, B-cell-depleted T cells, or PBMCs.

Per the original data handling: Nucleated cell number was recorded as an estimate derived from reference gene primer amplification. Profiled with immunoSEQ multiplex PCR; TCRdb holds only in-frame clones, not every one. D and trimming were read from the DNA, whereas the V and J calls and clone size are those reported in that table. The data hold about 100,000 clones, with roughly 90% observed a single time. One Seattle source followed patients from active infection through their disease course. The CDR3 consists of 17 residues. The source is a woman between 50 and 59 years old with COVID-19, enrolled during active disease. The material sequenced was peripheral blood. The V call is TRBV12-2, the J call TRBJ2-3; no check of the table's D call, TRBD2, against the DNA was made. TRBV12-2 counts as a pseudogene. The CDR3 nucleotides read TGTGCAAGTCGCCAGGAGAAGGGGGGGGGACCCACAGATACGCAGTATTTT. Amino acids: CASRQEKGGGPTDTQYF.